This TCR beta chain was documented in a study of CD8 T cells in ankylosing spondylitis. Findings and limits, study-wide: A TCR beta motif made of several highly homologous variants seemed typical of ankylosing spondylitis blood.

This clonotype was seen ten or more times. The target antigen is unknown. Deletions cut 4 bases from V and 2 bases from J, with 15 bases between. The CDR3 covers 15 residues. Germline CDR1 MDHEN, CDR2 SYDVKM. TCRdb redid the calling of the 5' RACE reads with MiXCR, one entry per CDR3 protein. This table holds 500,000 to 650,000 distinct CDR3 sequences, approximately 5.3% found once. The sample was blood, either unsorted or a sorted T cell fraction (not recorded which). This TCR came from a male donor with ankylosing spondylitis. This sequence joins TRBV28 and TRBJ2-7; possible D gene TRBD2, 5 bases. The CDR3 reads CASSSPSTRAYEQYF. In DNA form, the CDR3 reads TGTGCCAGCAGTTCCCCCTCAACGAGGGCCTACGAGCAGTACTTC. The full variable domain, rest sourced from reference TRBV28 and TRBJ2-7, is DVKVTQSSRYLVKRTGEKVFLECVQDMDHENMFWYRQDPGLGLRLIYFSYDVKMKEKGDIPEGYSVSREKKERFSLILESASTNQTSMYLCASSSPSTRAYEQYFGPGTRLTVT.